This T cell receptor beta chain emerged from a study of beta chain features in type 1 diabetes (dated by TCRdb to between 2018 and 2020). Regarding the study in general: Mean age, gender distribution, total cell number and subset yield were not different between patients and healthy donors. Naive and central memory subsets were obtained from all 28 donors, but regulatory and stem cell-like memory subsets were isolated from only 8 patients and roughly eight healthy donors. The study compared TCRB repertoires of sorted circulating CD4+ T cell subsets between recently diagnosed type 1 diabetes patients and matched healthy donors. A total of about 110,000,000 sorted cells were examined across all samples, and a strong correlation was observed between cell number per subset and RNA yield. Broader findings and caveats from the paper: At VDJ recombination sites, patients with type 1 diabetes made fewer insertions and deleted more nucleotides, a pattern implying thymic rearrangement abnormalities. The naive, central memory and regulatory TCRB repertoires appeared to resemble one another more closely among patients than among healthy donors. PCR might favor shorter templates, but patient and control samples were amplified and corrected together, so any skew would affect both groups equally. Only small numbers of individuals were included in the HLA sub-analyses, which left unresolved whether HLA type had any influence on TCRB rearrangement. Because cDNA was sequenced instead of genomic DNA, highly expressing activated cells could be over-represented, though the groups showed no difference in activation or CD3 levels. In all four CD4+ subsets, TCRB CDR3 length was moderately but significantly shorter in type 1 diabetes patients.

The entire isolated RNA was reverse transcribed using the High Capacity cDNA Reverse Transcription Kit, and thus expressed TCRB transcripts were sequenced. Deep immunoSEQ sequencing was applied to naive, central memory and regulatory T cell samples, giving an average of about 3.8 million total reads per sample. Sorted cells were lysed in RLT buffer, and RNA was extracted using DNase-treated RNeasy Micro or Mini kits according to cell number. To prevent cross-contamination, each cell subset was processed individually, whereas patient and healthy donor samples were processed jointly. Using the immunoSEQ multiplex PCR, TCRB sequences were amplified from cDNA into 87-bp fragments spanning the CDR3 region. The amplicons were sequenced using the Illumina HiSeq platform. The paper's data handling went like this. Synthetic template baselines were used to correct PCR bias computationally, reads within Hamming distance 2 were collapsed, and singletons that could not be merged were discarded. Reads were aligned against IMGT so that V, D and J genes, CDR3 length and insertions or deletions at six rearrangement sites could be assigned. Within each subset, clonotype counts were normalized to sorted cell number, after which true diversity and Gini coefficients were computed with the tcR R package. The overlap coefficient, calculated on TCRB nucleotide sequences, was used to quantify repertoire sharing. Out-of-frame TCRB sequences from naive cells were analyzed as a proxy for the pre-selection repertoire. As stored in TCRdb, this immuneACCESS dataset retains in-frame rearrangements with V and J assigned. A fraction of the clones does not appear; measured against another copy, unresolved V genes explain less than half of the discrepancy, and the remainder lacks a known reason. V and J calls and clone size are those listed in that table; D and trimming were worked out from the DNA. This sample is represented by 500,000 to 700,000 clones; roughly 16% of them were singletons. The top ten hold around 0.1% of the sample.

In the case of this clone: Its antigen target is currently unknown. It has no much larger one-base neighbor in the sample; base qualities were not kept.

Each donor gave one peripheral blood draw, approximately 100 mL on average, collected into heparinised tubes. A BD FACSAria II and a panel including CD45RO, CCR7, CD25, CD127, CD95 and CD27 were used to sort naive, central memory, regulatory and stem cell-like memory CD4+ T cells. Purity was above 98% for every sorted population. Right away, PBMCs were isolated by Lymphoprep density gradient centrifugation and were stained directly, with no culture step. So that batch effects would be minimized, each experiment stained and sorted samples in pairs, pairing one healthy donor with one patient. This receptor was obtained from a young man in good health. Sequencing was carried out using naive CD4+ T cells from blood. The meaning of the sample's cell subset or site label: true naive CD4+ T cells.

Here the CDR3 is given as CASSLSRDRADQPQHF. The nucleotide sequence reads TGTGCCAGCAGCTTGTCCCGGGACAGGGCTGATCAGCCCCAGCATTTT. Recombination connected TRBV5-5 to TRBJ1-5, and 9 junctional nucleotides match TRBD1. The CDR3 starts with the cysteine, ends with the phenylalanine, and has 16 residues. Just CDR3 DNA is preserved here, 48 bases in frame from base 1. The germline V and J ends show losses of 1 base and 5 bases respectively, and no gene match explains 7 bases of the junction. CDR1 SGHKS and CDR2 YYEKEE are derived from the germline V gene (reference sequence).